This T cell receptor (beta chain) was profiled in a study of T cells after somatic rescue of genetic block (dated by TCRdb to about 2020). Looking at the study overall: The study assessed how robust, over the long term, a T-cell system was when the system had developed through somatic rescue of a genetic block in T-cell development.

To prepare the library, the immunoSEQ multiplex PCR assay was applied. Not all clones reach the TCRdb copy of this immuneACCESS table, which keeps in-frame sequences only. Checked studies attribute under half of the gap to unresolved V genes and leave the rest unexplained. Within this sample are tens of thousands of clones, with about 92% of them counted one time only. Under 4% of the sample is in the top ten clones. The germline V gene sets CDR1 to LGHNA and CDR2 to YSLEER. From its cysteine to its phenylalanine, the CDR3 spans 15 amino acids. Kept here is only the CDR3 DNA, which spans 45 bases and is read in frame from base 1. Trimming takes 0 bases from V and 5 bases from J, and the germline ends sit 11 bases apart. A word on this clone: Its specific antigen is unknown. Per-base qualities were not stored, and no clone one base away is much larger.

Sequenced material: peripheral blood mononuclear cells (PBMCs). The sequence joins TRBV4-3 to TRBJ2-1, with the D gene not confidently named. The clonotype originates from a man between 35 and 55 years old. CDR3 reads: CASSQDPPADNEQFF. The DNA sequence follows: TGCGCCAGCAGCCAAGATCCCCCCGCGGACAATGAGCAGTTCTTC.